The 8 T cell receptor beta chains listed next were all sequenced from one sample in a study of cytomegalovirus exposure and HLA in healthy donors. Use of 60 Vbeta and 13 Jbeta primers characterized the PCR. The assay was immunoSEQ multiplex PCR, and TCRdb's table has in-frame clones only and misses some. The table includes 140,000 to 150,000 clones, nearly 80% detected once. The sequenced sample consisted of PBMCs. These receptors all stem from a man between 35 and 55 years old in good health and CMV-seropositive.

This rearrangement joins TRBV9 to TRBJ2-5; D unresolved. Germline assignment: CDR1 SGDLS and CDR2 YYNGEE. The CDR3 extends over 12 amino acids. Trimming left V 3 bases short and J 3 bases short, with 6 bases between. CDR3 protein: CASSETEETQYF. Here the CDR3 DNA reads TGTGCCAGCAGCGAAACAGAAGAGACCCAGTACTTC.

The genes are TRBV4-2 and TRBJ1-4; 7 bases match TRBD1. Germline values: CDR1 LGHNA, CDR2 YNFKEQ. J lost 5 bases, V lost 1 base, and 13 bases had no gene match. CDR3 size: 18 residues. The CDR3, as DNA: TGTGCCAGCAGCCAAGTAGGGGCTGGACAGGCGGGAAATGAAAAACTGTTTTTT. Encoded protein: CASSQVGAGQAGNEKLFF.

CDR3 bases: TGTGCCAGCAGTTCTCCTGGCCCCGGGGTTTACTATGGCTACACCTTC. It codes for CASSSPGPGVYYGYTF. The chain combines TRBV28 with TRBJ1-2; D remains ambiguous. The germline V gene has CDR1 MDHEN and CDR2 SYDVKM. Between the trimmed V and J ends, which lost 4 bases and 3 bases, there was a span of 18 bases. CDR3 length: 16 amino acids.

This clone was counted only a few times. V and J are TRBV29-1 and TRBJ2-1, with TRBD1 as a possible D gene (5 bases). With 7 bases removed from V and 8 bases from J, the gap between germline ends came to 9 bases. Looked up from germline, CDR1 is SQVTM and CDR2 is ANQGSEA. The CDR3 runs 10 residues. CDR3 DNA sequence: TGCAGCGGTTCAGGGTATGAGCAGTTCTTC. This sequence encodes CSGSGYEQFF.

This clone has only a few counts. The CDR3 DNA follows: TGTGCCAGTAGCCCCCAGGGCATCGGCTATGGCTACACCTTC. Encoded protein: CASSPQGIGYGYTF. J is TRBJ1-2 and V is TRBV19, with a weak D call TRBD1 (5 bases). Germline CDR1 reads LNHDA; CDR2 reads SQIVND (reference sequence). With 6 bases removed from V and 4 bases from J, the gap between germline ends came to 15 bases. The CDR3 loop spans 14 amino acids.

This clone was recorded only once. The gene calls are TRBV28 and TRBJ2-3; 7 bases align to TRBD2. J was trimmed by 2 bases and V by 3 bases; bases with no gene match: 5. CDR1 is MDHEN, CDR2 SYDVKM, per germline. CDR3 size: 15 residues. This CDR3 reads CASSFIAGNTDTQYF. In DNA form, the CDR3 reads TGTGCCAGCAGTTTTATAGCGGGTAACACAGATACGCAGTATTTT.

Here the CDR3 DNA reads TGTGCCAGCAGCTCCGGGAGACATCCCAATCAGCCCCAGCATTTT. The encoded protein is CASSSGRHPNQPQHF. V gene TRBV7-6 combines with J gene TRBJ1-5, with unresolved D. Trimming pared 4 bases from V and 3 bases from J, leaving 13 bases between. The CDR3 extends over 15 amino acids. Per the germline V gene, CDR1 is SGHVS and CDR2 is FNYEAQ.

The J gene is TRBJ2-1, the V gene TRBV4-3; the match to TRBD2 covers 8 bases. Germline V lookup: CDR1 LGHNA, CDR2 YSLEER. The CDR3 has 16 residues. After removal of 2 bases from V and 0 bases from J, the junction contained 3 bases not matched to a gene. The CDR3 region is CASSQLSGSSYNEQFF. As DNA, the CDR3 is TGCGCCAGCAGCCAATTAAGCGGGAGCTCCTACAATGAGCAGTTCTTC.